The present entry profiles one TCR beta chain with its context. J gave up 5 bases and V 0 bases, and 2 bases lay outside the gene matches. The CDR3 has 15 residues. Germline V gives CDR1 SGDLS, CDR2 YYNGEE. The data originate from a study of lymphopenia after photon versus proton radiotherapy. The table came from immunoSEQ multiplex PCR; TCRdb's copy has only in-frame clones and leaves some out. This sample has some 25,000 clones, with 90% found just once. The chain recombines TRBV9 with TRBJ1-6, with 7 bases identical to TRBD1. This TCR was sampled from a woman in her forties or fifties with cholangiocarcinoma. This specimen was peripheral blood, taken from a patient treated with photon-based radiotherapy. CDR3 nucleotides: TGTGCCAGCAGCGTAGGGGACAGAAATAATTCACCCCTCCACTTT. Amino acid sequence: CASSVGDRNNSPLHF.